Shown below are 18 T cell receptor beta chains from a single sample sequenced in a study of blood T cell repertoires in COVID-19. The method was immunoSEQ multiplex PCR; TCRdb's version includes in-frame clones alone and lacks a portion of them. The table records fewer than 250,000 clones, 70% to 90% of them present only once. Sample: peripheral blood. The origin of the receptors is a human donor in a cohort sampled during active COVID-19.

The chain couples TRBV7-2 to TRBJ2-1, with 12 bases fitting TRBD2. Trimming took 1 base from V and 3 from J; bases not matched to a gene: 1. The CDR3 sequence is 16 residues long. The germline V gene encodes CDR1 SGHTA and CDR2 FQGNSA. CDR3 sequence: CASSLGTSGVYNEQFF. In DNA form, the CDR3 reads TGTGCCAGCAGCTTAGGGACTAGCGGGGTCTACAATGAGCAGTTCTTC.

The chain couples TRBV7-2 to TRBJ2-3; 12 bases match TRBD2. V lost 6 bases, J lost 3 bases, and 1 base stayed unmatched. The germline V gene has CDR1 SGHTA and CDR2 FQGNSA. This CDR3 spans 14 amino acids. The CDR3 here is CASSLAGGTDTQYF. Here the CDR3 DNA reads TGTGCCAGCAGTCTAGCGGGAGGGACAGATACGCAGTATTTT.

The chain uses TRBV5-4 and TRBJ2-5, with 14 bases fitting TRBD2. The germline V gene encodes CDR1 SGHNT and CDR2 YYREEE (reference sequence). This CDR3 is built from 16 residues. J lost 5 bases, V lost 3 bases, and 6 bases had no gene match. CDR3 amino acids: CASSWTSGGTGETQYF. Here the CDR3 DNA reads TGTGCCAGCAGCTGGACTAGCGGGGGGACGGGGGAGACCCAGTACTTC.

The rearrangement uses TRBV4-2 and TRBJ1-1; 10 bases agree with TRBD1. CDR3 length: 15 amino acids. Per the germline V gene, CDR1 is LGHNA and CDR2 is YNFKEQ. With 1 base clipped from V and 6 bases from J, the junction kept 5 bases outside the gene matches. The CDR3 nucleotides read TGTGCCAGCAGCCAAGCCCGGGACAGGGGTGCTGAAGCTTTCTTT. It codes for CASSQARDRGAEAFF.

The chain has TRBV4-1 and TRBJ1-4; TRBD1 is a possible D gene (5 bases). V was shortened by 3 bases and J by 4 bases, with 9 bases between the two germline ends. Germline V gives CDR1 MGHRA, CDR2 YSYEKL. The length of the CDR3 is 14 residues. The CDR3: CASSHRDYNEKLFF. DNA for the CDR3: TGCGCCAGCAGCCATCGGGACTATAATGAAAAACTGTTTTTT.

This clone was seen only once. The V gene is TRBV4-2, the J gene TRBJ2-4, with 8 bases lining up with TRBD2. Per the germline V gene, CDR1 is LGHNA and CDR2 is YNFKEQ. The length of the CDR3 is 14 residues. After removal of 1 base from V and 9 bases from J, the junction contained 5 bases not matched to a gene. The CDR3 loop is CASSQVAGPIIQYF. The CDR3 DNA sequence: TGTGCCAGCAGCCAAGTAGCGGGACCCATCATTCAGTACTTC.

The J gene is TRBJ2-3, the V gene TRBV4-1, with a tentative D call TRBD1 (6 bases). This CDR3 has 18 amino acids. The V end was cut by 4 bases, the J end by 2 bases, with 22 bases between. Germline values: CDR1 MGHRA, CDR2 YSYEKL. This chain's CDR3 is CASSLYYTGTGNTDTQYF. The CDR3 nucleotides read TGCGCCAGCAGCCTTTATTATACAGGGACGGGCAACACAGATACGCAGTATTTT.

The chain employs TRBV7-8 and TRBJ2-7; the D gene is possibly TRBD1 (5 bases). CDR3 length: 15 residues. The germline CDR1 and CDR2 sequences are SGHVS and FQNEAQ. Trimming stripped 7 bases from V and 4 bases from J, with 20 bases between. The CDR3 nucleotides read TGTGCCAGCAAACCTTGGGGCCAGATTCTATACGAGCAGTACTTC. Protein product: CASKPWGQILYEQYF.

The chain is built from TRBV3-1 (or the pseudogene TRBV3-2) and TRBJ1-6; the match to TRBD1 covers 8 bases. V dropped 3 bases and J dropped 7; count of bases not matched to a gene: 5. Germline V gene data show CDR1 as LGHDT and CDR2 as YNNKEL (reference sequence). The length of the CDR3 is 15 residues. Here the CDR3 reads CASSHNTGGNSPLHF. CDR3 coding DNA: TGTGCCAGCAGCCATAATACAGGGGGGAATTCACCCCTCCACTTT.

The rearrangement links TRBV10-2 to TRBJ2-2; possibly TRBD1 for D (5 bases). CDR3 length: 15 amino acids. The germline V and J ends were trimmed by 8 bases and 1 base, with 14 bases remaining between them. Looked up from germline, CDR1 is WSHSY and CDR2 is SAAADI. The CDR3 sequence is CASLNRQGNTGELFF. The CDR3 DNA is TGCGCCAGCCTTAACAGGCAGGGGAACACCGGGGAGCTGTTTTTT.

The chain joins TRBV5-1 to TRBJ2-1; D might be TRBD2 (6 bases). The CDR3 totals 15 residues. Germline V lookup: CDR1 SGHRS, CDR2 YFSETQ. The V end was cut by 4 bases, the J end by 0 bases, with 11 bases between. The CDR3 DNA sequence: TGCGCCAGCAGCCCGGGACTTAGCTCCTACAATGAGCAGTTCTTC. Its protein product is CASSPGLSSYNEQFF.

The chain joins TRBV5-1 to TRBJ2-5, with 7 nucleotides matching TRBD2. V lost 0 bases, J lost 1 base, and 3 bases stayed unmatched. The CDR3 length is 15 residues. The germline CDR1 and CDR2 sequences are SGHRS and YFSETQ. CDR3 bases: TGCGCCAGCAGCTTGGCCTGGGGGGGCCAAGAGACCCAGTACTTC. It translates to CASSLAWGGQETQYF.

The V call is TRBV10-3, the J call TRBJ2-7, with D possibly TRBD1 on 6 matching bases. With 4 bases removed from V and 3 bases from J, the gap between germline ends came to 7 bases. The CDR3 has 12 amino acids. CDR1 is ENHRY and CDR2 is SYGVKD in the germline V gene. CDR3 loop: CAISVDSYEQYF. In nucleotides, the CDR3 is TGTGCCATCAGTGTGGACAGCTACGAGCAGTACTTC.

This clone was seen just once. The chain uses TRBV5-1 and TRBJ1-1, with TRBD1 matching over 10 bases. This CDR3 has 17 amino acids. The trim removed 0 bases at V and 4 bases at J, leaving 9 bases unmatched. Germline lookup yields CDR1 SGHRS and CDR2 YFSETQ. The CDR3 is CASSLAGTGASGTEAFF. In DNA, the CDR3 is TGCGCCAGCAGCTTGGCCGGGACAGGGGCCTCAGGCACTGAAGCTTTCTTT.

J is TRBJ2-5 and V is TRBV11-2, with D tentatively TRBD1 (8 bases). Trimming took off 6 bases at V and 3 bases at J, with 17 bases between the two ends. The CDR3 runs to 15 residues. Germline values: CDR1 SGHAT, CDR2 FQNNGV. The CDR3 sequence is CASRLYRGREETQYF. The CDR3, as DNA: TGTGCCAGCAGACTTTACAGGGGGAGGGAAGAGACCCAGTACTTC.

This rearrangement joins TRBV7-2 to TRBJ2-3; D perhaps matches TRBD2 (6 bases). Between the trimmed V and J ends, which lost 1 base and 2 bases, there was a span of 13 bases. This CDR3 is 16 amino acids long. Germline V CDR1 and CDR2: SGHTA, FQGNSA. The CDR3 nucleotides are TGTGCCAGCAGCTTAGGGTCCGGACTAACCACAGATACGCAGTATTTT. This gives the protein CASSLGSGLTTDTQYF. The full variable domain, in which reference TRBV7-2 and TRBJ2-3 provide the parts outside the CDR3, is GAGVSQSPSNKVTEKGKDVELRCDPISGHTALYWYRQSLGQGLEFLIYFQGNSAPDKSGLPSDRFSAERTGGSVSTLTIQRTQQEDSAVYLCASSLGSGLTTDTQYFGPGTRLTVL.

The chain combines TRBV6-6 with TRBJ2-3; TRBD1 matches at 7 bases. Looked up from germline, CDR1 is MNHNY and CDR2 is SVGAGI (reference sequence). Trimming at V came to 0 bases and at J to 1 base, leaving 1 base not matched to a gene. CDR3 length equals 15 residues. Here the CDR3 reads CASSYSGGRTDTQYF. Written as DNA, the CDR3 is TGTGCCAGCAGTTACTCAGGGGGCCGCACAGATACGCAGTATTTT.

The chain joins TRBV6-2 or TRBV6-3 to TRBJ2-5, with 9 bases matching TRBD2. The trim removed 1 base at V and 1 base at J, leaving 4 bases unmatched. Looked up from germline, CDR1 is MNHEY and CDR2 is SVGEGT. The CDR3 runs to 16 residues. In DNA, the CDR3 is TGTGCCAGCAGTTACTTCCCAGCGGGGGGCCAAGAGACCCAGTACTTC. Amino acid sequence: CASSYFPAGGQETQYF.